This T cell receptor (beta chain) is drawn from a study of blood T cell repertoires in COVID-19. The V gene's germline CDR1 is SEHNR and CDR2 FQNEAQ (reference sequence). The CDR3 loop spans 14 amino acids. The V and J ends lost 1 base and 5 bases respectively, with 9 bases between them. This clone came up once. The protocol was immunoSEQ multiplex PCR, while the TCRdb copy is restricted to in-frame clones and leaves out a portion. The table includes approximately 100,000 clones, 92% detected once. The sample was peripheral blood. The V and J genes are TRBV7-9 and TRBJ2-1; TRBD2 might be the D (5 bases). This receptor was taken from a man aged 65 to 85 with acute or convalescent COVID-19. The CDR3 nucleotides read TGTGCCAGCAGCTTAGGGTTGCGGGACAATGAGCAGTTCTTC. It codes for CASSLGLRDNEQFF.